The 23 T cell receptor beta chains reported below all come from one sample, sequenced in a study of response to subunit inactivated influenza vaccine. TCRdb reprocessed the RT-PCR reads via MiXCR and lists one record per CDR3 protein. Here the sample spans 200,000 to 300,000 distinct CDR3 sequences, 10% to 15% being singletons. The source was non-naive T cells sorted from PBMCs, collected roughly 2 weeks before vaccination. These receptor sequences come from a man between 45 and 60 years old who received an inactivated influenza vaccine.

This clonotype was seen a few times. The V gene is TRBV7-6, the J gene TRBJ1-2; TRBD1 matches 8 bases. The germline V gene has CDR1 SGHVS and CDR2 FNYEAQ. V gave up 5 bases and J gave up 4 bases; unmatched junction bases: 9. This CDR3 has 15 residues. The CDR3 region has the DNA TGTGCCAGCAGCCCCGGGACAGGTAGACTCTATGGCTACACCTTC. Amino acid sequence: CASSPGTGRLYGYTF.

This clonotype was counted at least ten times. The chain joins TRBV19 to TRBJ1-2, with D hard to call. Germline CDR1 reads LNHDA; CDR2 reads SQIVND (reference sequence). The germline V and J ends were trimmed by 5 bases and 4 bases, with 8 bases remaining between them. This CDR3 region has 12 residues. CDR3 nucleotide sequence: TGTGCCAGTAGTCCGAGACGCTATGGCTACACCTTC. It encodes CASSPRRYGYTF. Together with reference TRBV19 and TRBJ1-2, the CDR3 gives the full variable domain: DGGITQSPKYLFRKEGQNVTLSCEQNLNHDAMYWYRQDPGQGLRLIYYSQIVNDFQKGDIAEGYSVSREKKESFPLTVTSAQKNPTAFYLCASSPRRYGYTFGSGTRLTVV.

This clonotype was observed a handful of times. CDR3 loop: CASSIGLAKIVDTQYF. In DNA form, the CDR3 reads TGTGCCAGCAGCATAGGACTAGCCAAAATCGTCGATACGCAGTATTTT. V usage is TRBV6-2 or TRBV6-3 and J usage is TRBJ2-3; 8 positions match TRBD2. V lost 6 bases to trimming and J lost 6 bases; unmatched junction nucleotides: 14. The CDR3 loop spans 16 amino acids. Germline CDR1 MNHEY, CDR2 SVGEGT.

The rearrangement links TRBV7-2 to TRBJ2-2, with D perhaps matching TRBD1 (6 bases). V lost 0 bases and J lost 0, with 8 bases in between. The CDR3 length is 16 residues. Germline V CDR1 and CDR2: SGHTA, FQGNSA. The DNA for the CDR3 is TGTGCCAGCAGCTTAGCGACAGGAGCGAACACCGGGGAGCTGTTTTTT. Its protein product is CASSLATGANTGELFF. Drawing the rest from reference TRBV7-2 and TRBJ2-2, the complete variable domain is GAGVSQSPSNKVTEKGKDVELRCDPISGHTALYWYRQSLGQGLEFLIYFQGNSAPDKSGLPSDRFSAERTGGSVSTLTIQRTQQEDSAVYLCASSLATGANTGELFFGEGSRLTVL.

This sequence joins TRBV28 and TRBJ1-5; D not certain. The CDR3 runs 15 residues. The germline V gene has CDR1 MDHEN and CDR2 SYDVKM. Trimming took 3 bases from V and 0 from J, leaving 9 bases between them. CDR3 protein: CASSFSSGSNQPQHF. CDR3 DNA: TGTGCCAGCAGTTTTAGCTCTGGTAGCAATCAGCCCCAGCATTTT.

The gene calls are TRBV3-1 and TRBJ2-6; D remains unclear. Germline loops: CDR1 LGHDT, CDR2 YNNKEL (reference sequence). The CDR3 sequence is 15 residues long. The germline V and J ends were trimmed by 3 bases and 2 bases, with 8 bases remaining between them. The CDR3 bases are TGTGCCAGCAGCCAGCGCGGAGCTGGGGCCAACGTCCTGACTTTC. Amino acid sequence: CASSQRGAGANVLTF.

The gene calls are TRBV12-3 or TRBV12-4 and TRBJ1-2, with D maybe TRBD1 (6 bases). The CDR3 has 13 residues. V lost 6 bases and J 4 bases, leaving 12 bases between the germline ends. CDR3 sequence reads: CASSIDRTYGYTF. DNA for the CDR3: TGTGCCAGCAGCATAGACAGGACCTATGGCTACACCTTC.

This clonotype was found a few times. This chain uses TRBV7-9 with TRBJ2-3, with D tentatively TRBD2 (5 bases). V lost 1 base and J lost 3, with 14 bases in between. Per germline, CDR1 SEHNR and CDR2 FQNEAQ (reference sequence). The CDR3 is made up of 16 amino acids. The CDR3 reads CASSLGTLARTDTQYF. CDR3 nucleotide sequence: TGTGCCAGCAGCTTAGGTACCCTAGCCCGGACAGATACGCAGTATTTT. Full variable domain (remainder filled in from reference TRBV7-9 and TRBJ2-3): DTGVSQNPRHKITKRGQNVTFRCDPISEHNRLYWYRQTLGQGPEFLTYFQNEAQLEKSRLLSDRFSAERPKGSFSTLEIQRTEQGDSAMYLCASSLGTLARTDTQYFGPGTRLTVL.

This clonotype occurred many times. The chain carries TRBV7-2 and TRBJ2-1; D is uncertain. The CDR3 has 14 residues. V was clipped by 0 bases and J by 7 bases, with 10 bases between them. Germline values: CDR1 SGHTA, CDR2 FQGNSA. The CDR3 coding sequence is TGTGCCAGCAGCTTAGCGTTTAGCCAGAATGAGCAGTTCTTC. It translates to CASSLAFSQNEQFF.

This clonotype was counted only a few times. The genes are TRBV28 and TRBJ2-7; 7 bases align to TRBD1. V shed 2 bases and J 6 bases; nucleotides not matched to a gene: 10. This CDR3 spans 15 amino acids. The germline gives CDR1 MDHEN, CDR2 SYDVKM. CDR3 sequence (DNA): TGTGCCAGCAGTTTACCCCACAGGGGTGCCCTCGAGCAGTACTTC. This codes for CASSLPHRGALEQYF.

The rearrangement links TRBV9 to TRBJ2-7; D gene uncertain. CDR3 length equals 12 residues. CDR1 is SGDLS and CDR2 is YYNGEE in the germline V gene. Trimming cost V 0 bases and J 1 base, with 2 bases left between them. This CDR3 is CASSVGSYEQYF. The DNA for the CDR3 is TGTGCCAGCAGCGTAGGATCCTACGAGCAGTACTTC.

Only a few counts were recorded for this clonotype. The chain carries TRBV28 and TRBJ1-5; D may be TRBD1 (5 bases). V was cut by 6 bases and J by 9 bases, with 24 bases left in between. Germline values: CDR1 MDHEN, CDR2 SYDVKM. The CDR3 loop spans 16 amino acids. The CDR3 reads CASRDTSGVRVRPQHF. CDR3 sequence (DNA): TGTGCCAGCAGGGATACGTCGGGGGTAAGGGTCCGGCCCCAGCATTTT.

This clonotype appeared a few times. The rearrangement uses TRBV7-3 and TRBJ2-7; D is tentatively TRBD1 or TRBD2 (6 bases each). V was pared by 2 bases and J by 0 bases, with 14 bases between. This CDR3 has 16 amino acids. From germline, CDR1 is SGHTA and CDR2 FQGTGA. Written as DNA, the CDR3 is TGTGCCAGCAGCTTATCTGGCGGGACATCCTCCTACGAGCAGTACTTC. Amino acids: CASSLSGGTSSYEQYF. Full variable domain (rest looked up from reference TRBV7-3 and TRBJ2-7): GAGVSQTPSNKVTEKGKYVELRCDPISGHTALYWYRQSLGQGPEFLIYFQGTGAADDSGLPNDRFFAVRPEGSVSTLKIQRTERGDSAVYLCASSLSGGTSSYEQYFGPGTRLTVT.

The count of this clonotype is one. The genes are TRBV2 and TRBJ2-7; 10 nucleotides agree with TRBD2. Germline V lookup: CDR1 SNHLY, CDR2 FYNNEI. Trimming at V came to 4 bases and at J to 4 bases, leaving 4 bases not matched to a gene. The CDR3 runs 14 residues. The CDR3 sequence is CASSGPSGSYEQYF. Written as DNA, the CDR3 is TGTGCCAGCAGTGGGCCTAGCGGGAGTTACGAGCAGTACTTC.

This sequence joins TRBV2 and TRBJ2-1; TRBD2 matches 12 bases. Germline V gene data show CDR1 as SNHLY and CDR2 as FYNNEI. CDR3 length: 15 amino acids. V dropped 3 bases and J dropped 5; count of bases not matched to a gene: 2. CDR3 region: CASSDGLAGNNEQFF. The CDR3 bases are TGTGCCAGCAGTGATGGACTAGCGGGGAACAATGAGCAGTTCTTC.

This clonotype was counted many times. The V call is TRBV10-3, the J call TRBJ1-6; D possibly corresponds to TRBD1 (5 bases). V lost 6 bases and J lost 6, with 9 bases in between. Germline V lookup: CDR1 ENHRY, CDR2 SYGVKD. The CDR3 has 13 amino acids. CDR3 sequence reads: CAIRTGGNSPLHF. CDR3 bases: TGTGCCATCAGGACGGGGGGTAATTCACCCCTCCACTTT.

Only a few counts were recorded for this clonotype. The chain has TRBV20-1 and TRBJ2-5, with TRBD2 identical over 8 bases. The germline gives CDR1 DFQATT, CDR2 SNEGSKA (reference sequence). V dropped 1 base and J dropped 2; count of bases not matched to a gene: 6. The CDR3 is 15 amino acids. The CDR3 protein is CSARVPSGLQETQYF. In DNA, the CDR3 is TGCAGTGCTAGAGTTCCTAGCGGGTTACAAGAGACCCAGTACTTC.

The chain combines TRBV20-1 with TRBJ2-1, with unresolved D. The V end was cut by 6 bases, the J end by 13 bases, with 13 bases between. The length of the CDR3 is 10 residues. Germline values: CDR1 DFQATT, CDR2 SNEGSKA (reference sequence). In nucleotides, the CDR3 is TGCAGTGCGCTCGACCAGAGCCAGTTCTTC. Translation: CSALDQSQFF.

This clonotype was counted only a few times. The J gene is TRBJ2-5, the V gene TRBV3-1; D may be TRBD2 (5 bases). The V and J ends lost 4 bases and 9 bases respectively, with 27 bases between them. The length of the CDR3 is 17 residues. Germline V gene sequence: CDR1 LGHDT, CDR2 YNNKEL (reference sequence). CDR3 amino acids: CASSLSPERGRVRAQYF. The CDR3 DNA follows: TGTGCCAGCAGCCTCTCCCCCGAGCGCGGACGTGTGAGGGCCCAGTACTTC.

The J gene is TRBJ2-4, the V gene TRBV7-2; 7 nucleotides align to TRBD2. V lost 5 bases, J lost 4 bases, and 5 bases stayed unmatched. The CDR3 is made up of 14 amino acids. Germline values: CDR1 SGHTA, CDR2 FQGNSA. CDR3 residues: CASSLSGLKNIQYF. In DNA form, the CDR3 reads TGTGCCAGCAGCCTTAGCGGGCTGAAAAACATTCAGTACTTC.

This clonotype was found a few times. This chain connects TRBV5-1 to TRBJ2-2, with 10 bases aligning to TRBD1. Germline CDR1 SGHRS, CDR2 YFSETQ. V lost 5 bases to trimming and J lost 0 bases; unmatched junction nucleotides: 13. The CDR3 sequence is 19 residues long. CDR3 region: CASSRGDRGVSANTGELFF. For the CDR3, the DNA is TGCGCCAGCAGTCGTGGGGACAGGGGCGTATCCGCGAACACCGGGGAGCTGTTTTTT.

This clonotype was seen many times. J is TRBJ2-1 and V is TRBV29-1, with TRBD2 matching 7 bases. With 1 base clipped from V and 0 bases from J, the junction kept 6 bases outside the gene matches. This CDR3 has 16 amino acids. The germline V gene encodes CDR1 SQVTM and CDR2 ANQGSEA. CDR3 loop: CSVEAPRESSYNEQFF. CDR3 nucleotides: TGCAGCGTTGAAGCCCCGCGGGAGAGCTCCTACAATGAGCAGTTCTTC.

This rearrangement joins TRBV29-1 to TRBJ2-2; TRBD2 matches at 12 bases. J gave up 8 bases and V 2 bases, and 6 bases lay outside the gene matches. This CDR3 has 15 residues. Germline CDR1 reads SQVTM; CDR2 reads ANQGSEA. CDR3 sequence (DNA): TGCAGCGTTGAATCTAGCGGGAGGGCACCTGGGGAGCTGTTTTTT. Protein: CSVESSGRAPGELFF.